The 6 T cell receptor beta chains below come from one sample, sequenced in a study of T cell changes during pregnancy in multiple sclerosis. Sequencing was performed with immunoSEQ multiplex PCR; in TCRdb, only in-frame clones are kept and a portion is missing. The top ten hold more than 0.95% of the sample, which has 90,000 to 120,000 clones, just over 90% seen once. The sample here was peripheral blood, taken in the second trimester of pregnancy. These receptors all stem from a female donor with multiple sclerosis, enrolled in a pregnancy study.

The chain uses TRBV5-4 and TRBJ2-3; possibly TRBD2 for D (5 bases). Looked up from germline, CDR1 is SGHNT and CDR2 is YYREEE (reference sequence). The CDR3 spans 15 residues. V was cut by 1 base and J by 2 bases, with 11 bases left in between. The CDR3 nucleotides are TGTGCCAGCAGCTTGAGCCTAGCCGTCACAGATACGCAGTATTTT. Its protein is CASSLSLAVTDTQYF.

The chain uses TRBV9 and TRBJ1-3; 9 nucleotides line up with TRBD1. V trimming: 0 bases; J trimming: 3 bases; junction bases outside the gene matches: 4. CDR1 SGDLS and CDR2 YYNGEE come from the germline V gene. The CDR3 is made up of 16 amino acids. The CDR3 reads CASSVVGQGLGNTIYF. The CDR3 nucleotides read TGTGCCAGCAGCGTAGTGGGACAGGGACTTGGAAACACCATATATTTT.

The gene calls are TRBV13 and TRBJ2-1; D not resolved. V lost 5 bases and J lost 10, with 15 bases in between. Germline CDR1 and CDR2: PRHDT and FYEKMQ (reference sequence). The CDR3 spans 13 residues. The chain's CDR3 is CASSPPYDREQFF. The CDR3, as DNA: TGTGCCAGCAGCCCCCCCTATGATCGAGAGCAGTTCTTC.

The V call is TRBV2, the J call TRBJ1-2; D gene uncertain. The CDR3 extends over 14 amino acids. V lost 5 bases and J lost 5, with 15 bases in between. CDR1 and CDR2 (germline): SNHLY, FYNNEI. In DNA form, the CDR3 reads TGTGCCAGCAGTACCTTGAGTTCCACTTATGGCTACACCTTC. Amino acid sequence: CASSTLSSTYGYTF.

CDR3 sequence (DNA): TGTGCCAGCGGGGGGGGTGGGTCGGTCCGTCGTCGCAATGAGCAGTTCTTC. It translates to CASGGGGSVRRRNEQFF. The chain is built from TRBV28 and TRBJ2-1, with 7 bases identical to TRBD2. V was pared by 8 bases and J by 6 bases, with 19 bases of the junction left unmatched. CDR1 and CDR2 from the germline V gene are MDHEN and SYDVKM. CDR3 size: 17 residues.

This chain connects TRBV5-1 to TRBJ1-5; unclear D gene. Germline loops: CDR1 SGHRS, CDR2 YFSETQ. The CDR3 spans 15 residues. V gave up 0 bases and J gave up 0 bases, with 7 bases separating them. In nucleotides, the CDR3 is TGCGCCAGCAGCTTGGACAGCTTTAGCAATCAGCCCCAGCATTTT. Amino acids: CASSLDSFSNQPQHF.